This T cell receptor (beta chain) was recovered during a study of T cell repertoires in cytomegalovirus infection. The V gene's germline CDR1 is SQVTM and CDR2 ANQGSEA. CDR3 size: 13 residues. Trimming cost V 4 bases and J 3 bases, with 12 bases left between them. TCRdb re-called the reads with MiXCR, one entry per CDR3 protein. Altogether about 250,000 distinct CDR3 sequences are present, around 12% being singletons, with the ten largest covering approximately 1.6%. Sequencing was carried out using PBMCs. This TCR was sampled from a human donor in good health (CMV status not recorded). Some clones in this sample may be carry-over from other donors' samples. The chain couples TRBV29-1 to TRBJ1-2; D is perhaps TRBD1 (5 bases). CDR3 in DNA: TGCAGCGTTGTAACTGAAGGGGACTATGGCTACACCTTC. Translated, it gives CSVVTEGDYGYTF.